This T cell receptor beta chain was identified in a study of T cells after yellow fever vaccination. Study-wide context: Fractions of limited cellularity were prepared by means of SMART-Seq v4 Ultra Low Input. General study results and limits: After the booster, about 95% of CD4 and about nine tenths of CD8 primary-response clones were re-detected. In FACS-sorted repertoires, abundant clonotypes from the bulk population could appear as contaminants.

Points on this clonotype: Its specificity is not known.

UMIs were added to TCR cDNA along with a universal primer site when it was made by 5'RACE template switching. TCRdb re-analysed the 5' RACE reads in MiXCR, keeping a single row per CDR3 protein. The sample shows 360,000 or so distinct CDR3 sequences, roughly 12% of them seen only once. The CDR3 consists of 14 residues. V lost 6 bases and J 4 bases, leaving 18 bases between the germline ends. Germline V CDR1 and CDR2: DFQATT, SNEGSKA (reference sequence). Sample: PBMCs, taken on the day of the first yellow fever vaccination. The rearrangement joins TRBV20-1 to TRBJ1-1, with D maybe TRBD1 (5 bases). The sequence was obtained from a man between 18 and 29 years old who received the YFV17D yellow fever vaccine. CDR3 in amino acids: CSAHSRGGGTEAFF. The CDR3 region has the DNA TGCAGTGCCCATAGTCGGGGGGGTGGCACTGAAGCTTTCTTT.